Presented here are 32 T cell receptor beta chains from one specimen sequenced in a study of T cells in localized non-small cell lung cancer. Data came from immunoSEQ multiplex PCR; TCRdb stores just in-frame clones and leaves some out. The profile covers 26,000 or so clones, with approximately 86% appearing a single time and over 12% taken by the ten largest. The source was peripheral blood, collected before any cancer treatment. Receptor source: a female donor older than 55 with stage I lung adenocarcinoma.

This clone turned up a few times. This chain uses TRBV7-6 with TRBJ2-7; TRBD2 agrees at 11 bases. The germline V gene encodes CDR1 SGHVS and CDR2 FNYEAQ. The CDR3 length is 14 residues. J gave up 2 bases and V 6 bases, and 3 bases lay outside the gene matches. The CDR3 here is CASSWTSGPYEQYF. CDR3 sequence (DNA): TGTGCCAGCAGTTGGACTAGCGGGCCCTACGAGCAGTACTTC.

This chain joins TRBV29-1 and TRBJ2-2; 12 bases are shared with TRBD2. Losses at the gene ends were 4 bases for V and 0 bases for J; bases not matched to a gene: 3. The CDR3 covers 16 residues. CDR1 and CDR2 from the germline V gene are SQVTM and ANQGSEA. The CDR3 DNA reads TGCAGCGTTGCCAGACTAGCGGGGGCGAACACCGGGGAGCTGTTTTTT. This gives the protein CSVARLAGANTGELFF.

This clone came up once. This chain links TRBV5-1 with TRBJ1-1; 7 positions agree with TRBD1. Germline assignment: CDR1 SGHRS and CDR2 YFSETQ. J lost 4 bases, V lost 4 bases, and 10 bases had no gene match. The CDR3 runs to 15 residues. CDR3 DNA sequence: TGCGCCAGCAGCGCACAAACAGGGGCCGTCACTGAAGCTTTCTTT. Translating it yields CASSAQTGAVTEAFF.

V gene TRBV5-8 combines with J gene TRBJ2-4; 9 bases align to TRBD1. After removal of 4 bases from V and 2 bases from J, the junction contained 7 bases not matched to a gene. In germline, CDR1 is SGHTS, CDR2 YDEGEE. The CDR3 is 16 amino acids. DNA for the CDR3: TGTGCCAGCAGCCTGGGGACAGGGTTCTCCAAAAACATTCAGTACTTC. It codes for CASSLGTGFSKNIQYF.

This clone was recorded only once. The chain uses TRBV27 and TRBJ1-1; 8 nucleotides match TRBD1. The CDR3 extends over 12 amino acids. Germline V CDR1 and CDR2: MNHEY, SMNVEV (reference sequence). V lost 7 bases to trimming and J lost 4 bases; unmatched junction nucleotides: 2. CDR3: CASNGQGTEAFF. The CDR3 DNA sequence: TGTGCCAGCAATGGACAGGGCACTGAAGCTTTCTTT.

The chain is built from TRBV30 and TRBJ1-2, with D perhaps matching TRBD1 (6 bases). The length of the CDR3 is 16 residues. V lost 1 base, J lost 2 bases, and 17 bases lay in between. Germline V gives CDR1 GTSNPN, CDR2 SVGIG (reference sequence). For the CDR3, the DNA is TGTGCCTGGAGTGCCCCAGGGGTTACTCTCAACTATGGCTACACCTTC. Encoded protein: CAWSAPGVTLNYGYTF.

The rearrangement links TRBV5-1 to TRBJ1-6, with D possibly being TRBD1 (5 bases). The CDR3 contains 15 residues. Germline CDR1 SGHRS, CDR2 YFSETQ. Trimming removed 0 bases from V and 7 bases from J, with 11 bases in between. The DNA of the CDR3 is TGCGCCAGCAGCTTGGACGGGGACCCCAATTCACCCCTCCACTTT. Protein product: CASSLDGDPNSPLHF.

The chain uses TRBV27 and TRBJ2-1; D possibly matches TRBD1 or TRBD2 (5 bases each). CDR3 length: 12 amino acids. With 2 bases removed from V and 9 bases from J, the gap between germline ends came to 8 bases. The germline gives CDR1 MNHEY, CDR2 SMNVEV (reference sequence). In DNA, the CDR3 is TGTGCCAGCAGTTTACGGGGCACTGAGCAGTTCTTC. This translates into CASSLRGTEQFF.

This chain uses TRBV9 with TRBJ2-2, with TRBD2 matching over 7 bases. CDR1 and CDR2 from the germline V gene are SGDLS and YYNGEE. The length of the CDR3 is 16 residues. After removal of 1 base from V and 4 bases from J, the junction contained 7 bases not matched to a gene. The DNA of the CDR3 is TGTGCCAGCAGCGTATCCGCGGGAGAGACCACCGGGGAGCTGTTTTTT. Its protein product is CASSVSAGETTGELFF.

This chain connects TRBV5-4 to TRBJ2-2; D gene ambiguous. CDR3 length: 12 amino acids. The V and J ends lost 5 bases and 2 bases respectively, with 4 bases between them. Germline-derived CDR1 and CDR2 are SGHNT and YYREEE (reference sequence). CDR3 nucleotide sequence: TGTGCCAGCAGGTATAACACCGGGGAGCTGTTTTTT. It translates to CASRYNTGELFF.

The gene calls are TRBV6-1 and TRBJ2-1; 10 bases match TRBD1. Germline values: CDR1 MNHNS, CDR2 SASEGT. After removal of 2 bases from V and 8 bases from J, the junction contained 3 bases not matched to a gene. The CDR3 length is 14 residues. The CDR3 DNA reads TGTGCCAGCAGTGAATGGGACAGGGGAGATGAGCAGTTCTTC. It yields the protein CASSEWDRGDEQFF.

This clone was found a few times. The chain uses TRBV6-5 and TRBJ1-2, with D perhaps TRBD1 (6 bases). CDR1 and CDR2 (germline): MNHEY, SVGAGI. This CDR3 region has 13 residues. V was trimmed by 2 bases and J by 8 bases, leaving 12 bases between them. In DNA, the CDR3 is TGTGCCAGCAGTTACAACCGGGGGCGAGGCTACACCTTC. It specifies CASSYNRGRGYTF.

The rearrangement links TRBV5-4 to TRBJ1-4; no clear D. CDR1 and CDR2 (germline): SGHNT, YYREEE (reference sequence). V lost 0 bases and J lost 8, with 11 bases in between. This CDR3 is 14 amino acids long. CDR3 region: CASSLDRDLEKLFF. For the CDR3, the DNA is TGTGCCAGCAGCTTGGACCGCGACTTGGAAAAACTGTTTTTT. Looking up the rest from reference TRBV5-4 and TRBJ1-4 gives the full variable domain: ETGVTQSPTHLIKTRGQQVTLRCSSQSGHNTVSWYQQALGQGPQFIFQYYREEENGRGNFPPRFSGLQFPNYSSELNVNALELDDSALYLCASSLDRDLEKLFFGSGTQLSVL.

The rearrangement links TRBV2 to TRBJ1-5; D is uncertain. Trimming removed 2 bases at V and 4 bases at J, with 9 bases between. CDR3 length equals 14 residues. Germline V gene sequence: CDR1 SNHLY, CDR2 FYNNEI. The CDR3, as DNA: TGTGCCAGCAGTGAAATACTAGGGAATCAGCCCCAGCATTTT. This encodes CASSEILGNQPQHF. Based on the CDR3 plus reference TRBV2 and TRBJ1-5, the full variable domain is EPEVTQTPSHQVTQMGQEVILRCVPISNHLYFYWYRQILGQKVEFLVSFYNNEISEKSEIFDDQFSVERPDGSNFTLKIRSTKLEDSAMYFCASSEILGNQPQHFGDGTRLSIL.

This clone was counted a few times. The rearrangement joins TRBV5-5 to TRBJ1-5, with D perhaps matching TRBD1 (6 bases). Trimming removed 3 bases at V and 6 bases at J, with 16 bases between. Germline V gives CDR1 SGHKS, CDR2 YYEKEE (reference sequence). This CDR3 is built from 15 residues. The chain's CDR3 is CASSSRGQGIQPQHF. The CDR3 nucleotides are TGTGCCAGCAGCTCCCGGGGGCAGGGGATTCAGCCCCAGCATTTT.

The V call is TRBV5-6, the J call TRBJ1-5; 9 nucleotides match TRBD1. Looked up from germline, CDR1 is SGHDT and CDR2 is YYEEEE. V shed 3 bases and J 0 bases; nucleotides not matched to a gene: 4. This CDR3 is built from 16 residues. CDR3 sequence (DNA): TGTGCCAGCAGCTCTGGACAGGGGTATAGCAATCAGCCCCAGCATTTT. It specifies CASSSGQGYSNQPQHF.

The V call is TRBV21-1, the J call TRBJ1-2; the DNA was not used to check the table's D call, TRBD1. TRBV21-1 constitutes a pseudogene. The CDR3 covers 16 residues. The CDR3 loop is CASSKGGTALAYGYTF. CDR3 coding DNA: TGTGCCAGCAGCAAAGGGGGGACAGCACTCGCCTATGGCTACACCTTC.

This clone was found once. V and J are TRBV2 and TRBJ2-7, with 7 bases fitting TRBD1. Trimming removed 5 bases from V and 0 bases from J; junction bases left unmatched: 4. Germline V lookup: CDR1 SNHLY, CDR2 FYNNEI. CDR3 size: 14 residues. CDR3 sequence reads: CASSQDRISYEQYF. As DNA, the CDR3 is TGTGCCAGCAGTCAGGACAGGATCTCCTACGAGCAGTACTTC.

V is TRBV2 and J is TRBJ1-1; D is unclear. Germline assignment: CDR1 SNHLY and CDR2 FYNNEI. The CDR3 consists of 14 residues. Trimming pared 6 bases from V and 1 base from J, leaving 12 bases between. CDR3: CASSLNWGNTEAFF. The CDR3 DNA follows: TGTGCCAGCAGCCTAAACTGGGGGAACACTGAAGCTTTCTTT.

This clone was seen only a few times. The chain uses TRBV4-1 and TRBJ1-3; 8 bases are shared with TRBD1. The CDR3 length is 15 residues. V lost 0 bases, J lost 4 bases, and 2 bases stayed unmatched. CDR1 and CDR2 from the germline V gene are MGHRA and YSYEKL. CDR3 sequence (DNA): TGCGCCAGCAGCCAAGACGGACAGGGAGGAAACACCATATATTTT. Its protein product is CASSQDGQGGNTIYF.

The CDR3 bases are TGTGCCAGCAGCTCTATGACAGGGGATGGGCAGTTCTTC. Its translation: CASSSMTGDGQFF. J is TRBJ2-1 and V is TRBV11-3, with 8 nucleotides matching TRBD1. The V gene end was trimmed by 4 bases and the J gene end by 12 bases; junction bases not matched to a gene: 8. CDR3 length: 13 residues. CDR1 is SGHNT and CDR2 is YENEEA in the germline V gene.

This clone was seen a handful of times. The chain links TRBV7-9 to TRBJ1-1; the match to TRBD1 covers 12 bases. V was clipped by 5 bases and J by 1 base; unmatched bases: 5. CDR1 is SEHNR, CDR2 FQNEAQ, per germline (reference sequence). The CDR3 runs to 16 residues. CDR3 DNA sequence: TGTGCCAGCAGCCCAGGGACAGGGGGCGCGAACACTGAAGCTTTCTTT. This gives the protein CASSPGTGGANTEAFF.

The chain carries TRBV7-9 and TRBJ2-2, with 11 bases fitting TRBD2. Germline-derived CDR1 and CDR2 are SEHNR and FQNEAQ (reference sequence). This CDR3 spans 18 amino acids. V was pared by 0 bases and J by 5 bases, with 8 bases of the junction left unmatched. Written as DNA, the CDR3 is TGTGCCAGCAGCTTAGCGTTTCTAGCGGGAGGTCAGACCGGGGAGCTGTTTTTT. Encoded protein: CASSLAFLAGGQTGELFF.

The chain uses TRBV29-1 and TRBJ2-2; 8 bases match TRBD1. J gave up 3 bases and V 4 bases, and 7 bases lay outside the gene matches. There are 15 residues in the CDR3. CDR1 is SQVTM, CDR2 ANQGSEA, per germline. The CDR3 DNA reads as TGCAGCGTTGGAGGACAGGGCGGGGACACCGGGGAGCTGTTTTTT. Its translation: CSVGGQGGDTGELFF.

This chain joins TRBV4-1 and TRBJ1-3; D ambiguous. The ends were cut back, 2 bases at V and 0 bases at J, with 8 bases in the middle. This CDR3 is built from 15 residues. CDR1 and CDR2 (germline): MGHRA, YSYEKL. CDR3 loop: CASSQQPPSGNTIYF. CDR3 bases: TGCGCCAGCAGCCAACAGCCACCCTCTGGAAACACCATATATTTT.

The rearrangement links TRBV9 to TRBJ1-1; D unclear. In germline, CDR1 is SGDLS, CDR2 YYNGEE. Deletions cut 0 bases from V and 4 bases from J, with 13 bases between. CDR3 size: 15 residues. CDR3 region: CASSVAVGRTTEAFF. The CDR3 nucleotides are TGTGCCAGCAGCGTAGCTGTGGGGAGGACCACTGAAGCTTTCTTT.

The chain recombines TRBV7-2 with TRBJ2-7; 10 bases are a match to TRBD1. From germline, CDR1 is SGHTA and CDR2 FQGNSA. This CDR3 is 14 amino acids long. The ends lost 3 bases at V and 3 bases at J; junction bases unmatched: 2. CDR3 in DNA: TGTGCCAGCAGCTTTCGGGACAGGGGCTACGAGCAGTACTTC. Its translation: CASSFRDRGYEQYF.

The CDR3 here is CASSQVGAASTDTQYF. The CDR3 coding sequence is TGTGCCAGCAGCCAAGTCGGTGCGGCTAGCACAGATACGCAGTATTTT. The chain joins TRBV4-2 to TRBJ2-3; no firm D call. The CDR3 runs 16 residues. Germline-derived CDR1 and CDR2 are LGHNA and YNFKEQ. V lost 1 base to trimming and J lost 0 bases, with 11 bases between them.

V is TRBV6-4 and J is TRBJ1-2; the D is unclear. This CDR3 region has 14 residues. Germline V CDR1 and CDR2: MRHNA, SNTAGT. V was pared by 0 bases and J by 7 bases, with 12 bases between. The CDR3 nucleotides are TGTGCCAGCAGTGACTCGAGGACTGCGGGTGGCTACACCTTC. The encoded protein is CASSDSRTAGGYTF.

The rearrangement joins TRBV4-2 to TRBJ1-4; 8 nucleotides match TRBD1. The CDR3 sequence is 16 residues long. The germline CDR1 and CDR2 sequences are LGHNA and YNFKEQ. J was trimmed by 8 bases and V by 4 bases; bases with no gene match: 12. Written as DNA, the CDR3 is TGTGCCAGCAGCCCAAACCCACAGGGGGGAGAAGAAAAACTGTTTTTT. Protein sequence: CASSPNPQGGEEKLFF.

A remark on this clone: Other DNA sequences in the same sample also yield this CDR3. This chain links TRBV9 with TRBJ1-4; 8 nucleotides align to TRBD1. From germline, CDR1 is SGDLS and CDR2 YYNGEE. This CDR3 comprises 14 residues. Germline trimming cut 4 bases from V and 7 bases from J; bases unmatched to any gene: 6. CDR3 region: CASSSTGAGEKLFF. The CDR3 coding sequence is TGTGCCAGCAGCTCGACAGGGGCCGGTGAAAAACTGTTTTTT. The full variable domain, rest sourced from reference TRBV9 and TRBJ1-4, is DSGVTQTPKHLITATGQRVTLRCSPRSGDLSVYWYQQSLDQGLQFLIQYYNGEERAKGNILERFSAQQFPDLHSELNLSSLELGDSALYFCASSSTGAGEKLFFGSGTQLSVL.

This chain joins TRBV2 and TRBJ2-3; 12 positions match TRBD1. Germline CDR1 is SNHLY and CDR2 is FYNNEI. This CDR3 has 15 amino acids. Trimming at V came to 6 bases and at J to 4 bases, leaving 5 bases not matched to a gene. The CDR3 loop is CASRGTGGFADTQYF. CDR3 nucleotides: TGTGCCAGCAGGGGGACAGGGGGCTTTGCAGATACGCAGTATTTT.